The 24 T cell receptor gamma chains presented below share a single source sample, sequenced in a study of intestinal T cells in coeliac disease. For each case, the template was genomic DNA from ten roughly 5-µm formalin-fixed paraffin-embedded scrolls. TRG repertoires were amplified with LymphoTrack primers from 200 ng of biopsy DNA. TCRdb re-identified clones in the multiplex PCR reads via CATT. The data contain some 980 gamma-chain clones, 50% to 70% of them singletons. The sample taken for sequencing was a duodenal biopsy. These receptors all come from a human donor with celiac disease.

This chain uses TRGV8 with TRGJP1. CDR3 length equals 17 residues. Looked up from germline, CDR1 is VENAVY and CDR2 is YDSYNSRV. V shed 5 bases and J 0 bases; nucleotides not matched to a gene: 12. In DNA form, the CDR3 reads TGTGCCACCTGGGCTCCCCGGGCAGATACCACTGGTTGGTTCAAGATATTT. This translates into CATWAPRADTTGWFKIF.

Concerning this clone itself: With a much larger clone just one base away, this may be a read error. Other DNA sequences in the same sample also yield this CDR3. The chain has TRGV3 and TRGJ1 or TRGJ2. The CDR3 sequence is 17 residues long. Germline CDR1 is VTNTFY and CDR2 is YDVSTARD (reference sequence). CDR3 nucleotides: TGTGCCACCTGGGACAGGTTCGCCGAGCAGAATTATTATAAGAAACTCTTC. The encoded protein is CATWDRFAEQNYYKKLF.

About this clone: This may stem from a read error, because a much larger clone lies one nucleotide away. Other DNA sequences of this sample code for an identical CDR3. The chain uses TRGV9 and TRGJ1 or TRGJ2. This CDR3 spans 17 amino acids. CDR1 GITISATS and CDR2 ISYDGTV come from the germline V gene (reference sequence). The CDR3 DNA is TGCGCCTTGTGGGAGGTGCGGGTTTCTCCGGTTTGTTCTCAGAAACTCTTT. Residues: CALWEVRVSPVCSQKLF.

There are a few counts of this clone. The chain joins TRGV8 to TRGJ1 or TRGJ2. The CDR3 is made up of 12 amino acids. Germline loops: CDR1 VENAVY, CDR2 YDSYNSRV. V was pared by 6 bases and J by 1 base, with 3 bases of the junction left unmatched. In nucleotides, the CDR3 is TGTGCCACCTGGTCTAATTATTATAAGAAACTCTTT. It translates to CATWSNYYKKLF.

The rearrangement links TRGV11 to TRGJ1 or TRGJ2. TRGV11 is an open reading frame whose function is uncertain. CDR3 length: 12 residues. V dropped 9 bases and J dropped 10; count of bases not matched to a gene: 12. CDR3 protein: CACWDLPIKKLF. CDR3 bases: TGTGCCTGCTGGGATTTACCCATCAAGAAACTCTTT.

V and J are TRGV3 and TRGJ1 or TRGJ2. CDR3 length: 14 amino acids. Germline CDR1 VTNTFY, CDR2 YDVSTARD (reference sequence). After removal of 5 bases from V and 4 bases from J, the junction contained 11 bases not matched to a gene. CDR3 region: CATWGQAGYYKKLF. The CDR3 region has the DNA TGTGCCACCTGGGGACAGGCTGGGTATTATAAGAAACTCTTT.

Written as DNA, the CDR3 is TGTGCCTGCTGGATTCCCCCCCAAGAGGGCAGTGATTGGATCAAGACGTTT. It translates to CACWIPPQEGSDWIKTF. The chain couples TRGV11 to TRGJP2. TRGV11 counts as an open reading frame of uncertain function. The V segment lost 6 bases and the J segment 5 bases; nucleotides outside the gene matches: 15. CDR3 length: 17 amino acids.

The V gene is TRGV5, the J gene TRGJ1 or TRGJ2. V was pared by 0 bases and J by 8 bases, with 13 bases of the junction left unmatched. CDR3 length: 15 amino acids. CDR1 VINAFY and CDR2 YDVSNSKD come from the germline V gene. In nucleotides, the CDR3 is TGTGCCACCTGGGACAGGCGAGGCTGTAGGAATAAGAAACTCTTT. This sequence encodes CATWDRRGCRNKKLF.

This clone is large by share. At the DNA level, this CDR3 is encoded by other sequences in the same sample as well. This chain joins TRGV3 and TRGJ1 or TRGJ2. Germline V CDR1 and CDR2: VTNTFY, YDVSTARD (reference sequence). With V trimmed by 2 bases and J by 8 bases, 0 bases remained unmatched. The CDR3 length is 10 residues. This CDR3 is CATWDNKKLF. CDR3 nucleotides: TGTGCCACCTGGGACAATAAGAAACTCTTT.

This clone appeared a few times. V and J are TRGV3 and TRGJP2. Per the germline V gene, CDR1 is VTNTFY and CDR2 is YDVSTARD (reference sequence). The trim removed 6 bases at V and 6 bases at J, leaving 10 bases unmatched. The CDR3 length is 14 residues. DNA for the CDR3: TGTGCCACCTGGACAGCCGGTGGTGATTGGATCAAGACGTTT. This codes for CATWTAGGDWIKTF.

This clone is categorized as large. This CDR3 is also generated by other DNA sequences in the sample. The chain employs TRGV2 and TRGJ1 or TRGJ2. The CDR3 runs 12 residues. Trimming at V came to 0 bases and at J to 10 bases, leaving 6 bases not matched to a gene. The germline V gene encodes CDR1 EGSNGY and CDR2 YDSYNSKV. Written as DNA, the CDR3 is TGTGCCACCTGGGACGGGCCGGGAAAGAAACTCTTT. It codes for CATWDGPGKKLF.

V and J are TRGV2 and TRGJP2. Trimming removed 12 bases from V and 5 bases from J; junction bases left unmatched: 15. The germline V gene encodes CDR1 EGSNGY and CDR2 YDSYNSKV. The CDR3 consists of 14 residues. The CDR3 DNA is TGTGCCCACCTGGGACGGGCGAGTGATTGGATCAAGACGTTT. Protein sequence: CAHLGRASDWIKTF.

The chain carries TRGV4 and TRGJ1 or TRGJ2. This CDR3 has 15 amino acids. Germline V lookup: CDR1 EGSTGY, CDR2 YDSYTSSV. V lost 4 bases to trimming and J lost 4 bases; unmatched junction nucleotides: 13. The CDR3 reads CATWDDGVRYYKKLF. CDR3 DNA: TGTGCCACCTGGGACGATGGGGTACGATATTATAAGAAACTCTTT.

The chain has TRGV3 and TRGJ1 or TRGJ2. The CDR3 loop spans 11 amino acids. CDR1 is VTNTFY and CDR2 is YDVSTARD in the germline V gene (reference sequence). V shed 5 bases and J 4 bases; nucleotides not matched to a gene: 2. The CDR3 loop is CATWVYYKKLF. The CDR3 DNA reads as TGTGCCACCTGGGTCTATTATAAGAAACTCTTT.

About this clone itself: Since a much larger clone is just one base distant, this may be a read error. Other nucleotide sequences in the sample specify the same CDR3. CDR3 amino acids: CAAWGSFGPNTTGWFKIF. The DNA for the CDR3 is TGTGCCGCGTGGGGCTCTTTTGGGCCAAATACCACTGGTTGGTTCAAGATATTT. The rearrangement uses TRGV10 and TRGJP1. TRGV10 is recorded as an ORF, its role being uncertain. The CDR3 covers 18 residues.

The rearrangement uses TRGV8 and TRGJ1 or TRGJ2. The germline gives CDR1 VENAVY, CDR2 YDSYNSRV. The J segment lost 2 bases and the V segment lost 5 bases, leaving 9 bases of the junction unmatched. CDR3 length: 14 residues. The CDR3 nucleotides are TGTGCCACCTGGGGACCCCCCCATTATTATAAGAAACTCTTT. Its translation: CATWGPPHYYKKLF.

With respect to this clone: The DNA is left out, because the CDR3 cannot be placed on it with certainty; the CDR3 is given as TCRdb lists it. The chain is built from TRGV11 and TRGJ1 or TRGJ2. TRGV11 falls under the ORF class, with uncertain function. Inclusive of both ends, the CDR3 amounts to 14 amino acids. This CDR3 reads CTTVPAGLGEGRLF.

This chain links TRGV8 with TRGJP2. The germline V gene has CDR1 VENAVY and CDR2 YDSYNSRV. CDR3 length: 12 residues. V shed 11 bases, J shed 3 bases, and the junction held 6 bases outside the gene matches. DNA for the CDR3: TGTGCCATTAGGTGTAGTGATTGGATCAAGACGTTT. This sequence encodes CAIRCSDWIKTF.

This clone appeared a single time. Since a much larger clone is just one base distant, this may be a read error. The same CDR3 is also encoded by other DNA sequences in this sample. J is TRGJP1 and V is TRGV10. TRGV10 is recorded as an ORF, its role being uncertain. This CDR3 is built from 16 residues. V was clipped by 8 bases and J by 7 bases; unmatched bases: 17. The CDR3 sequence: CAAWDYFLQNGWFKIF. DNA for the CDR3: TGTGCTGCGTGGGATTACTTCCTTCAGAATGGTTGGTTCAAGATATTT.

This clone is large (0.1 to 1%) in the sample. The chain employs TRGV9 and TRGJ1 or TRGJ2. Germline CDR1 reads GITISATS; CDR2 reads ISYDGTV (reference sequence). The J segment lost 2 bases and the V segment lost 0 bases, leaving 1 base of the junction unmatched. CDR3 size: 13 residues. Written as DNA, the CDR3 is TGTGCCTTGTGGGAGGTGCATTATTATAAGAAACTCTTT. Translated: CALWEVHYYKKLF.

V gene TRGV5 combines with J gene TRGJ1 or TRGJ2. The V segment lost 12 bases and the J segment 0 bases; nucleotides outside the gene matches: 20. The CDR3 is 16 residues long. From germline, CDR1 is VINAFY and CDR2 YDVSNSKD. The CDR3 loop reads CAHLGQAAWNYYKKLF. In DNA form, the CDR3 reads TGTGCCCACCTGGGACAGGCTGCCTGGAATTATTATAAGAAACTCTTT.

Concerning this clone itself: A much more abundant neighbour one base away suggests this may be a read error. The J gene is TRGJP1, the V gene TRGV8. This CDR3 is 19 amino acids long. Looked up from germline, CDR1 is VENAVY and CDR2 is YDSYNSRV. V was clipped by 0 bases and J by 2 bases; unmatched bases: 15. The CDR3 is CATWDRPWGSLTTGWFKIF. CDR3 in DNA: TGTGCCACCTGGGATAGGCCGTGGGGGAGTCTCACCACTGGTTGGTTCAAGATATTT.

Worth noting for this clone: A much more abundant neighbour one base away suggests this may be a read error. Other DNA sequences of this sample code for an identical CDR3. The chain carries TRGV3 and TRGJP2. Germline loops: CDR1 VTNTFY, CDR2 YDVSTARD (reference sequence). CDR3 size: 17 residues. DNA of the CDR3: TGTGCTACCTGGGACAGACGATCCTATAGTAGTGATTGGATCAAGACGTTT. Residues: CATWDRRSYSSDWIKTF.

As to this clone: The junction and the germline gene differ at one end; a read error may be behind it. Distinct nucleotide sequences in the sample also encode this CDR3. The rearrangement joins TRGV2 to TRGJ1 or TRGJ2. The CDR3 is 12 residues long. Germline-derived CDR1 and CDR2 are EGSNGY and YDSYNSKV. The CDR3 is CAPPCLNYKKLF. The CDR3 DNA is TGTGCCCCCCCATGTTTGAATTATAAAAAACTCTTT.